The 12 T cell receptor beta chains given below trace back to one sample, sequenced in a study of blood T cell repertoires in COVID-19. Generated by immunoSEQ multiplex PCR, the TCRdb table keeps only in-frame clones and is missing some. The sample lists hundreds of thousands of clones; about 84% were seen once. The sample taken for sequencing was PBMCs or T cells enriched from blood (not recorded which). The receptors were gathered from a young man with acute COVID-19.

The J gene is TRBJ1-4, the V gene TRBV12-3 or TRBV12-4; tentatively, D is TRBD1 (5 bases). V was clipped by 8 bases and J by 8 bases, with 15 bases between them. This CDR3 contains 13 residues. The CDR3 bases are TGTGCCAGCCGGGGGGGGTATTGGGAAAAACTGTTTTTT. Amino acids: CASRGGYWEKLFF.

The chain employs TRBV7-9 and TRBJ2-5; D gene unclear. Trimming pared 1 base from V and 0 bases from J, leaving 18 bases between. From germline, CDR1 is SEHNR and CDR2 FQNEAQ (reference sequence). The CDR3 is 18 amino acids. CDR3 DNA: TGTGCCAGCAGCTTAGACTTGGATTTTGGCAGGTACCAAGAGACCCAGTACTTC. Translating it yields CASSLDLDFGRYQETQYF.

The V gene is TRBV29-1, the J gene TRBJ1-2; 7 positions agree with TRBD1. The CDR3 is 14 amino acids. Germline-derived CDR1 and CDR2 are SQVTM and ANQGSEA. V lost 7 bases and J lost 7; bases outside the gene matches: 15. CDR3 sequence reads: CSAGGLDRSFGYTF. The CDR3 DNA is TGCAGCGCAGGGGGATTGGACAGGAGCTTTGGCTACACCTTC.

The sample holds a few counts of this clone. The V and J genes are TRBV6-6 and TRBJ2-2; D is unclear. From germline, CDR1 is MNHNY and CDR2 SVGAGI (reference sequence). The ends were cut back, 7 bases at V and 6 bases at J, with 9 bases in the middle. This CDR3 comprises 12 residues. CDR3 in amino acids: CASNEFAGELFF. CDR3 coding DNA: TGTGCCAGCAATGAGTTCGCCGGGGAGCTGTTTTTT.

CDR3 nucleotides: TGTGCCAGCAGTGAGAGCCTCACCCTGGAGGAAAAACTGTTTTTT. It is translated as CASSESLTLEEKLFF. The chain is built from TRBV25-1 and TRBJ1-4; D unresolved. Germline values: CDR1 MGHDK, CDR2 SYGVNS. The ends were cut back, 3 bases at V and 8 bases at J, with 16 bases in the middle. The CDR3 loop spans 15 amino acids.

The genes are TRBV2 and TRBJ1-2, with unresolved D. The CDR3 runs to 12 residues. Germline V gene lookup returns CDR1 SNHLY and CDR2 FYNNEI. Trimming pared 7 bases from V and 8 bases from J, leaving 14 bases between. CDR3 amino acids: CASMSGFLGYTF. The CDR3 DNA sequence: TGTGCCAGCATGTCGGGGTTCTTAGGCTACACCTTC.

The J gene is TRBJ2-7, the V gene TRBV3-1 (or the pseudogene TRBV3-2); D unclear. V was trimmed by 1 base and J by 3 bases, leaving 10 bases between them. The CDR3 has 14 residues. Germline-derived CDR1 and CDR2 are LGHDT and YNNKEL (reference sequence). DNA of the CDR3: TGTGCCAGCAGCCAAGGAGCGACCTACTACGAGCAGTACTTC. Its protein is CASSQGATYYEQYF.

The chain links TRBV5-1 to TRBJ1-1; D is undetermined. CDR3 length: 14 amino acids. V dropped 0 bases and J dropped 6 bases, with 12 bases sitting between them. Germline loops: CDR1 SGHRS, CDR2 YFSETQ. CDR3 in amino acids: CASSLDITGAEAFF. For the CDR3, the DNA is TGCGCCAGCAGCTTGGACATCACCGGGGCTGAAGCTTTCTTT.

The rearrangement joins TRBV5-1 to TRBJ2-3, with D unclear. V gave up 4 bases and J gave up 2 bases, with 11 bases separating them. Looked up from germline, CDR1 is SGHRS and CDR2 is YFSETQ. CDR3 length equals 14 residues. CDR3 residues: CASSERWVTDTQYF. The CDR3 DNA follows: TGCGCCAGCAGCGAGAGGTGGGTCACAGATACGCAGTATTTT.

This clone has a handful of counts. This sequence joins TRBV3-1 (or the pseudogene TRBV3-2) and TRBJ1-1; D remains ambiguous. The CDR3 runs to 13 residues. Trimming took off 9 bases at V and 4 bases at J, with 15 bases between the two ends. The germline V gene has CDR1 LGHDT and CDR2 YNNKEL (reference sequence). The CDR3 loop reads CASKGGWITEAFF. The DNA of the CDR3 is TGTGCCAGTAAAGGAGGATGGATCACTGAAGCTTTCTTT.

This chain's CDR3 is CASSTVGPYVGEQYF. The CDR3 coding sequence is TGTGCCAGCAGCACGGTGGGGCCCTACGTCGGCGAGCAGTACTTC. The J gene is TRBJ2-7, the V gene TRBV5-5; a weak D match, TRBD1 (5 bases). Germline lookup yields CDR1 SGHKS and CDR2 YYEKEE (reference sequence). The ends were cut back, 4 bases at V and 6 bases at J, with 20 bases in the middle. The CDR3 spans 15 residues.

V usage is TRBV5-1 and J usage is TRBJ1-6; 7 bases are shared with TRBD1. The V gene end was trimmed by 3 bases and the J gene end by 0 bases; junction bases not matched to a gene: 9. The CDR3 covers 18 residues. The germline V gene has CDR1 SGHRS and CDR2 YFSETQ. The chain's CDR3 is CASSSRGTESSYNSPLHF. The CDR3 DNA is TGCGCCAGCAGCTCCAGGGGGACCGAGAGCTCCTATAATTCACCCCTCCACTTT.